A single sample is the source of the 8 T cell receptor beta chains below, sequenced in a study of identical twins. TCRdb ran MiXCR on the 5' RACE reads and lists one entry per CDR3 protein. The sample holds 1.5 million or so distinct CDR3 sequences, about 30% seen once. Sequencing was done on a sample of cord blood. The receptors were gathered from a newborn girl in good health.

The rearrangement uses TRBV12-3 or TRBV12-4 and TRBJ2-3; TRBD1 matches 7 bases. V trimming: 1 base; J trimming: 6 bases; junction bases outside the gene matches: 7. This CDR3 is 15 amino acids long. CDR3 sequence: CASSLGGQGDDTQYF. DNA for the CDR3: TGTGCCAGCAGTTTAGGGGGCCAGGGGGATGATACGCAGTATTTT.

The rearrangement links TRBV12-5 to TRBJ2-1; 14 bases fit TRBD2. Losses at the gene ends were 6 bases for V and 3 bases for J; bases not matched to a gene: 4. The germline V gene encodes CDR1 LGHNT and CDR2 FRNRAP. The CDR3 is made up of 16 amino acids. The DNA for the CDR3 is TGTGCTAGTGGCATCGGACTAGCGGGAGGCTACAATGAGCAGTTCTTC. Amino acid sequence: CASGIGLAGGYNEQFF.

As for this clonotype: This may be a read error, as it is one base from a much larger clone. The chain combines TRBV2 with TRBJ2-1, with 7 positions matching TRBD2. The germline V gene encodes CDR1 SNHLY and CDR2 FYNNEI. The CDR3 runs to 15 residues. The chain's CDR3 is CASREASGSYDEQFF. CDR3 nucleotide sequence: TGTGCCAGCAGAGAAGCTAGCGGATCCTACGATGAGCAGTTCTTC.

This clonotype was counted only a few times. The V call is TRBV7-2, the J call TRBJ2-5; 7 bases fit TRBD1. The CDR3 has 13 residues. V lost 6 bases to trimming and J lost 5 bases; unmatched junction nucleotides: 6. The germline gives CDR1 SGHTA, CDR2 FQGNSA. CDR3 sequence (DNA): TGTGCCAGCAGTCAAGGACAGGTGGAGACCCAGTACTTC. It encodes CASSQGQVETQYF.

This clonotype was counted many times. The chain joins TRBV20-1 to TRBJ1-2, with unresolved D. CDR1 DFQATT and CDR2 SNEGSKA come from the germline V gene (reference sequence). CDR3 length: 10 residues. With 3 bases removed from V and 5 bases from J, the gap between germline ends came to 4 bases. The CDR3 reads CSARTYGYTF. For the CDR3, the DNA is TGCAGTGCTAGGACTTATGGCTACACCTTC.

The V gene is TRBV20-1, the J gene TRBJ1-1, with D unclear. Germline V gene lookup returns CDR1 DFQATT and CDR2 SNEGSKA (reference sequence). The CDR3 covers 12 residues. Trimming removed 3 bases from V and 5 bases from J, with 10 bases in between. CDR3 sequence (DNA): TGCAGTGCTAGGCGGGAAGGGACTGAAGCTTTCTTT. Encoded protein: CSARREGTEAFF.

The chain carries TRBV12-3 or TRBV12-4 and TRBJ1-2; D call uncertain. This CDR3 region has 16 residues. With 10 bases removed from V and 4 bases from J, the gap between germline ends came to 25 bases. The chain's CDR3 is CANSLNRDFPLYGYTF. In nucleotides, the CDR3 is TGTGCCAACAGCCTAAACCGGGATTTTCCTCTCTATGGCTACACCTTC.

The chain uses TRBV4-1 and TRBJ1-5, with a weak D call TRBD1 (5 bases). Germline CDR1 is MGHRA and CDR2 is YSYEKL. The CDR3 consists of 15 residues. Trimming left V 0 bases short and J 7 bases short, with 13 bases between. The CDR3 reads CASSQDPTGRQPQHF. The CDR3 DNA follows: TGCGCCAGCAGCCAAGATCCGACGGGACGGCAGCCCCAGCATTTT.